This T cell receptor beta chain was sequenced in a study of blood T cells in healthy people across ages. Study-wide results and caveats: A greater number of naive CD4+ cells and higher diversity distinguished long-lived donors from aged donors.

With a J-beta primer mix and a sample-barcoded 5' primer, a second PCR ran 7 to 11 cycles. Each of the cDNA molecules was tagged by a template-switch adaptor with 12 random nucleotides. TCRdb reanalysed the 5' RACE reads using MiXCR and keeps one entry per CDR3 protein. Of around 900,000 distinct CDR3 sequences in the sample, around 28% were seen once. Germline lookup yields CDR1 LGHDT and CDR2 YNNKEL (reference sequence). This CDR3 has 16 residues. Comment on this clonotype: Its target is not known. One base away lies a much larger clone, so this may be a sequencing read error.

Donor samples were obtained from healthy Caucasian individuals from Russia, aged about 6 to 95. Donors each provided about 9.5 milliliters of peripheral blood. Sequencing input: blood. The TCR originated in a woman aged 80 or older in good health. The chain has TRBV3-1 and TRBJ2-5, with D hard to call. The CDR3: CASSQDGIAYQEAQYF. CDR3 DNA: TGTGCCAGCAGCCAAGATGGGATAGCCTATCAAGAGGCCCAGTACTTC.